These 22 T cell receptor beta chains originate from one sample sequenced in a study of T cells in localized non-small cell lung cancer. Only in-frame clones appear in the TCRdb table, and some are missing; sequencing was by immunoSEQ multiplex PCR. Of over 30,000 clones in the sample, 78% are singletons; the top ten hold approximately 31%. The source material was peripheral blood, sampled before any cancer treatment. The receptors come from a male donor aged 60 or over with stage II squamous cell lung carcinoma.

V usage is TRBV6-1 and J usage is TRBJ2-1; 11 nucleotides agree with TRBD2. Germline V lookup: CDR1 MNHNS, CDR2 SASEGT. Trimming removed 7 bases from V and 5 bases from J; junction bases left unmatched: 4. The CDR3 runs 14 residues. This CDR3 reads CASTSLAGDNEQFF. Written as DNA, the CDR3 is TGTGCCAGCACATCACTAGCGGGGGACAATGAGCAGTTCTTC.

The count of this clone is one. V usage is TRBV11-2 and J usage is TRBJ1-2; D ambiguous. CDR3 length: 12 amino acids. Germline V gene sequence: CDR1 SGHAT, CDR2 FQNNGV. Trimming cost V 4 bases and J 8 bases, with 11 bases left between them. CDR3 DNA sequence: TGTGCCAGCAGCTCTGACCCAGCCGGCTACACCTTC. Translation gives CASSSDPAGYTF.

The chain employs TRBV5-4 and TRBJ2-5, with 12 bases that match TRBD2. V lost 0 bases and J lost 0; bases outside the gene matches: 9. CDR1 is SGHNT and CDR2 is YYREEE in the germline V gene (reference sequence). The CDR3 covers 19 residues. CDR3 region: CASSLEGPLAGGNQETQYF. In DNA, the CDR3 is TGTGCCAGCAGCTTGGAGGGCCCTCTAGCGGGAGGGAACCAAGAGACCCAGTACTTC. The variable domain in full, with the rest retrieved from reference TRBV5-4 and TRBJ2-5, is ETGVTQSPTHLIKTRGQQVTLRCSSQSGHNTVSWYQQALGQGPQFIFQYYREEENGRGNFPPRFSGLQFPNYSSELNVNALELDDSALYLCASSLEGPLAGGNQETQYFGPGTRLLVL.

The chain links TRBV11-2 to TRBJ2-3; D might be TRBD1 or TRBD2, each matching 5 bases. Germline V gives CDR1 SGHAT, CDR2 FQNNGV. Trimming pared 5 bases from V and 6 bases from J, leaving 24 bases between. This CDR3 is built from 17 residues. Here the CDR3 reads CASSLLHGTATVDTQYF. Written as DNA, the CDR3 is TGTGCCAGCAGCCTCTTACACGGGACCGCAACAGTGGATACGCAGTATTTT.

The gene calls are TRBV27 and TRBJ2-2; unclear D gene. The CDR3 has 16 residues. Germline V gives CDR1 MNHEY, CDR2 SMNVEV (reference sequence). Trimming pared 6 bases from V and 5 bases from J, leaving 19 bases between. CDR3 sequence (DNA): TGTGCCAGCAGAAGTGGGCCGCTGCTCGGGACCGGGGAGCTGTTTTTT. Translation gives CASRSGPLLGTGELFF.

The chain couples TRBV6-6 to TRBJ2-1; no clear D. CDR1 and CDR2 from the germline V gene are MNHNY and SVGAGI (reference sequence). V was trimmed by 6 bases and J by 8 bases, leaving 17 bases between them. This CDR3 is 14 amino acids long. The CDR3 is CASRMNPGVYEQFF. CDR3 DNA sequence: TGTGCCAGCAGGATGAACCCTGGGGTCTATGAGCAGTTCTTC.

The CDR3 DNA sequence: TGTGCCAGTAGTATGACGGGGGGGCTTGCAACTAATGAAAAACTGTTTTTT. Translation gives CASSMTGGLATNEKLFF. This chain links TRBV19 with TRBJ1-4, with D possibly being TRBD1 (6 bases). The V and J ends lost 3 bases and 0 bases respectively, with 14 bases between them. CDR3 size: 17 residues. The germline V gene has CDR1 LNHDA and CDR2 SQIVND (reference sequence).

In this sample, this clone turned up a few times. The rearrangement uses TRBV2 and TRBJ1-2; no clear D gene. V lost 1 base, J lost 5 bases, and 5 bases lay in between. The CDR3 totals 12 residues. Germline CDR1 reads SNHLY; CDR2 reads FYNNEI. CDR3 nucleotide sequence: TGTGCCAGCAGTGAAGGGGGATATGGCTACACCTTC. Translating gives CASSEGGYGYTF.

J is TRBJ1-6 and V is TRBV9; 7 bases are shared with TRBD1. The CDR3 length is 15 residues. CDR1 and CDR2 from the germline V gene are SGDLS and YYNGEE. The V gene end was trimmed by 5 bases and the J gene end by 0 bases; junction bases not matched to a gene: 2. The CDR3 reads CASRTGSSYNSPLHF. CDR3 nucleotides: TGTGCCAGCAGGACAGGGAGCTCCTATAATTCACCCCTCCACTTT.

This clone was picked up a small number of times. The V call is TRBV29-1, the J call TRBJ1-5, with a tentative D call TRBD1 (5 bases). CDR3 length: 14 residues. Trimming left V 4 bases short and J 0 bases short, with 10 bases between. Germline CDR1 is SQVTM and CDR2 is ANQGSEA. CDR3 DNA: TGCAGCGTTGCCCAGGGCAATAGCAATCAGCCCCAGCATTTT. Protein: CSVAQGNSNQPQHF.

The chain employs TRBV6-1 and TRBJ2-7; 7 positions agree with TRBD1. The ends lost 11 bases at V and 1 base at J; junction bases unmatched: 8. Germline values: CDR1 MNHNS, CDR2 SASEGT. The CDR3 loop spans 13 amino acids. CDR3: CAASYRGSYEQYF. The CDR3 DNA reads as TGTGCCGCCTCGTACAGGGGTTCCTACGAGCAGTACTTC.

V and J are TRBV10-1 and TRBJ1-2; D is undetermined. Trimming pared 3 bases from V and 8 bases from J, leaving 13 bases between. The CDR3 covers 13 residues. CDR1 and CDR2 from the germline V gene are WNHNN and SYGVQD (reference sequence). This CDR3 reads CASSEDKAGGYTF. In nucleotides, the CDR3 is TGCGCCAGCAGTGAAGACAAAGCGGGGGGCTACACCTTC.

V usage is TRBV10-1 and J usage is TRBJ1-1; D is ambiguous. V was shortened by 6 bases and J by 3 bases, with 14 bases between the two germline ends. CDR3 length: 14 amino acids. Germline CDR1 reads WNHNN; CDR2 reads SYGVQD (reference sequence). The CDR3 bases are TGCGCCAGCAGGAAAGCCCTTGGGGACACTGAAGCTTTCTTT. Translated: CASRKALGDTEAFF.

The V gene is TRBV19, the J gene TRBJ1-1; TRBD1 agrees at 8 bases. From germline, CDR1 is LNHDA and CDR2 SQIVND (reference sequence). The CDR3 contains 12 residues. V lost 8 bases and J lost 7; bases outside the gene matches: 6. The CDR3 nucleotides are TGTGCCAGTGCGAGACAGGGGAATGAAGCTTTCTTT. This encodes CASARQGNEAFF.

This sequence joins TRBV30 and TRBJ2-7; D uncertain. V was cut by 4 bases and J by 7 bases, with 20 bases left in between. This CDR3 has 14 residues. Germline V lookup: CDR1 GTSNPN, CDR2 SVGIG (reference sequence). The CDR3 sequence is CAWNIKGVPIEQYF. CDR3 nucleotide sequence: TGTGCCTGGAACATCAAGGGTGTTCCTATTGAGCAGTACTTC.

The V and J genes are TRBV18 and TRBJ2-3; TRBD2 might be the D (5 bases). This CDR3 region has 15 residues. CDR1 and CDR2 from the germline V gene are KGHSH and LQKENI. V was shortened by 5 bases and J by 1 base, with 13 bases between the two germline ends. CDR3 in DNA: TGTGCCAGCTCAGAGGGATATTTGGGCACAGATACGCAGTATTTT. This gives the protein CASSEGYLGTDTQYF. Drawing the rest from reference TRBV18 and TRBJ2-3, the complete variable domain is NAGVMQNPRHLVRRRGQEARLRCSPMKGHSHVYWYRQLPEEGLKFMVYLQKENIIDESGMPKERFSAEFPKEGPSILRIQQVVRGDSAAYFCASSEGYLGTDTQYFGPGTRLTVL.

By share, this clone ranks as medium-sized. The chain uses TRBV6-1 and TRBJ2-4; D gene uncertain. In germline, CDR1 is MNHNS, CDR2 SASEGT. V was shortened by 4 bases and J by 7 bases, with 5 bases between the two germline ends. The CDR3 is 11 amino acids. CDR3 nucleotides: TGTGCCAGCAGTGCTCTTAACATTCAGTACTTC. This codes for CASSALNIQYF.

This clone has a handful of counts. The rearrangement joins TRBV19 to TRBJ1-1, with TRBD1 matching 9 bases. Trimming took 7 bases from V and 4 from J; bases not matched to a gene: 13. Germline V gene lookup returns CDR1 LNHDA and CDR2 SQIVND (reference sequence). The CDR3 extends over 16 amino acids. This CDR3 is CASIQDRGRLGTEAFF. CDR3 nucleotide sequence: TGTGCCAGTATCCAGGACAGGGGCCGCCTGGGCACTGAAGCTTTCTTT.

The genes are TRBV5-1 and TRBJ2-5; 14 bases map to TRBD2. CDR3 length equals 17 residues. From germline, CDR1 is SGHRS and CDR2 YFSETQ. V lost 1 base, J lost 5 bases, and 7 bases stayed unmatched. Here the CDR3 reads CASSLMGLAGASETQYF. The DNA of the CDR3 is TGCGCCAGCAGCTTGATGGGACTAGCGGGGGCAAGCGAGACCCAGTACTTC.

This sequence joins TRBV6-1 and TRBJ1-5; tentatively, D is TRBD1 (6 bases). The V end lost 4 bases, the J end lost 0 bases, and 10 bases lay between the germline ends. The CDR3 spans 15 residues. Germline lookup yields CDR1 MNHNS and CDR2 SASEGT. The CDR3 DNA reads TGTGCCAGCAGTGGGCAGGGGTTTAGCAATCAGCCCCAGCATTTT. It encodes CASSGQGFSNQPQHF.

The chain carries TRBV11-2 and TRBJ1-2; weak D call: TRBD1 (5 bases). Germline assignment: CDR1 SGHAT and CDR2 FQNNGV. V was pared by 2 bases and J by 8 bases, with 9 bases between. CDR3 length equals 12 residues. The CDR3 protein is CASSLSGSGYTF. The CDR3 coding sequence is TGTGCCAGCAGCTTATCAGGGTCGGGCTACACCTTC.

V is TRBV2 and J is TRBJ1-5; a possible D gene is TRBD1 (6 bases). The CDR3 spans 17 residues. Trimming removed 4 bases from V and 2 bases from J, with 18 bases in between. Germline CDR1 reads SNHLY; CDR2 reads FYNNEI. This CDR3 is CASSVSLGGRGNQPQHF. DNA of the CDR3: TGTGCCAGCAGTGTGTCATTGGGGGGCAGGGGCAATCAGCCCCAGCATTTT.